These 28 T cell receptor beta chains were all obtained from the same sample, sequenced in a study of human T cells and chemical hapten exposure. Each CDR3 protein gets one entry after TCRdb re-called the RACE reads with MiXCR. The sample lists a few hundred thousand distinct CDR3 sequences; about 6% were seen once. Described time point: patch test 2, 6 weeks after DPC sensitization. The treatment is: therapeutic diphenylcyclopropenone sensitization with weekly scalp DPC. The sequenced sample was whole blood, obtained in connection with sensitization to the hapten diphenylcyclopropenone (DPC). These receptors came from a woman aged 18-29 years with alopecia areata. Some clones in this sample may be carry-over from other donors' samples.

The chain links TRBV10-3 to TRBJ1-5, with a possible D match to TRBD1 (5 bases). CDR3 length: 14 amino acids. Germline assignment: CDR1 ENHRY and CDR2 SYGVKD. V lost 5 bases and J lost 4, with 12 bases in between. The CDR3 DNA follows: TGTGCCATCAGTCAAGGGGCTCAGAATCAGCCCCAGCATTTT. This gives the protein CAISQGAQNQPQHF.

This rearrangement joins TRBV5-4 to TRBJ1-2, with 10 bases that match TRBD1. Trimming cost V 2 bases and J 8 bases; bases outside gene matches: 12. There are 16 residues in the CDR3. CDR1 and CDR2 (germline): SGHNT, YYREEE (reference sequence). In DNA form, the CDR3 reads TGTGCCAGCAGCTTTTTGGGCACGACAGGGGGCAAAGGCTACACCTTC. This codes for CASSFLGTTGGKGYTF.

This clonotype was counted between two and nine times. The rearrangement links TRBV3-1 to TRBJ2-7; no clear D gene. The germline V gene encodes CDR1 LGHDT and CDR2 YNNKEL (reference sequence). Trimming took 1 base from V and 3 from J, leaving 10 bases between them. The length of the CDR3 is 14 residues. The CDR3 DNA sequence: TGTGCCAGCAGCCAAGGGACGGTATTCTACGAGCAGTACTTC. Residues: CASSQGTVFYEQYF.

This clonotype was observed at least ten times. The V call is TRBV7-2, the J call TRBJ1-2; unclear D gene. CDR3 length equals 14 residues. V shed 4 bases and J shed 2 bases, with 11 bases lying between them. Per the germline V gene, CDR1 is SGHTA and CDR2 is FQGNSA. CDR3 sequence (DNA): TGTGCCAGCAGCTCCCCGAGGAGGAACTATGGCTACACCTTC. It is translated as CASSSPRRNYGYTF.

The CDR3 spells CASSPPSGVHEQYF. The CDR3 bases are TGTGCCAGCTCACCACCGTCCGGGGTCCACGAGCAGTACTTC. The chain combines TRBV18 with TRBJ2-7, with a tentative D call TRBD2 (5 bases). Germline V CDR1 and CDR2: KGHSH, LQKENI. CDR3 length: 14 residues. Trimming pared 0 bases from V and 5 bases from J, leaving 11 bases between.

There are a few counts of this clonotype. V gene TRBV29-1 combines with J gene TRBJ2-5; D gene uncertain. The CDR3 consists of 10 residues. From germline, CDR1 is SQVTM and CDR2 ANQGSEA. V lost 7 bases and J lost 2, with 5 bases in between. The CDR3 coding sequence is TGCAGCGCTGCTCAAGAGACCCAGTACTTC. It codes for CSAAQETQYF.

This clonotype was seen many times. This chain connects TRBV5-5 to TRBJ2-5; TRBD1 aligns across 7 bases. Germline V gene data show CDR1 as SGHKS and CDR2 as YYEKEE (reference sequence). The V segment lost 4 bases and the J segment 4 bases; nucleotides outside the gene matches: 4. This CDR3 contains 13 residues. The CDR3 is CASSEDRVETQYF. The DNA for the CDR3 is TGTGCCAGCAGCGAAGACAGGGTAGAGACCCAGTACTTC. The variable domain in full, completed from reference TRBV5-5 and TRBJ2-5, reads DAGVTQSPTHLIKTRGQQVTLRCSPISGHKSVSWYQQVLGQGPQFIFQYYEKEERGRGNFPDRFSARQFPNYSSELNVNALLLGDSALYLCASSEDRVETQYFGPGTRLLVL.

The V and J genes are TRBV3-1 and TRBJ2-1; D is perhaps TRBD1 (5 bases). Per the germline V gene, CDR1 is LGHDT and CDR2 is YNNKEL (reference sequence). Trimming cost V 1 base and J 8 bases, with 12 bases left between them. This CDR3 comprises 14 residues. The DNA for the CDR3 is TGTGCCAGCAGCCAAGTAGTAAGGGGCCATGAGCAGTTCTTC. It encodes CASSQVVRGHEQFF.

This clonotype was observed a few times. The J gene is TRBJ2-4, the V gene TRBV6-5; D might be TRBD2 (5 bases). The CDR3 runs 14 residues. Trimming pared 8 bases from V and 0 bases from J, leaving 11 bases between. The germline CDR1 and CDR2 sequences are MNHEY and SVGAGI. The CDR3 protein is CASGIGLAKNIQYF. In DNA form, the CDR3 reads TGTGCCAGCGGGATCGGACTAGCCAAAAACATTCAGTACTTC.

The chain carries TRBV7-6 and TRBJ2-5; 8 positions match TRBD2. V gave up 4 bases and J gave up 1 base; unmatched junction bases: 17. CDR3 length: 19 residues. Germline lookup yields CDR1 SGHVS and CDR2 FNYEAQ. CDR3 region: CASSSRSTSRGGSQETQYF. Written as DNA, the CDR3 is TGTGCCAGCAGCTCCCGATCTACAAGCCGGGGGGGGTCCCAAGAGACCCAGTACTTC.

The chain has TRBV20-1 and TRBJ2-7; no firm D call. Germline V gene sequence: CDR1 DFQATT, CDR2 SNEGSKA (reference sequence). This CDR3 spans 14 amino acids. V lost 6 bases, J lost 0 bases, and 15 bases lay in between. CDR3 in amino acids: CSAPAHVNSYEQYF. CDR3 in DNA: TGCAGTGCCCCCGCCCATGTCAACTCCTACGAGCAGTACTTC.

The genes are TRBV2 and TRBJ2-7, with D perhaps matching TRBD1 (6 bases). Trimming pared 5 bases from V and 2 bases from J, leaving 19 bases between. The germline V gene has CDR1 SNHLY and CDR2 FYNNEI. The CDR3 spans 16 residues. CDR3 coding DNA: TGTGCCAGCAGTTCCGGACAGACCCAAAATCCCTACGAGCAGTACTTC. Its protein product is CASSSGQTQNPYEQYF.

This clonotype was detected only a few times. The chain carries TRBV7-9 and TRBJ2-7; possibly TRBD2 for D (6 bases). V was cut by 0 bases and J by 7 bases, with 10 bases left in between. Germline assignment: CDR1 SEHNR and CDR2 FQNEAQ (reference sequence). This CDR3 is 13 amino acids long. CDR3 nucleotides: TGTGCCAGCAGCTTAGCGGGGCTAGCGGAGCAGTACTTC. It encodes CASSLAGLAEQYF.

The chain employs TRBV6-2 or TRBV6-3 and TRBJ1-5; D is unresolved. Deletions cut 6 bases from V and 3 bases from J, with 18 bases between. The CDR3 is 16 amino acids. CDR1 is MNHEY, CDR2 SVGEGT, per germline. The CDR3 coding sequence is TGTGCCAGCAGCCGGTCCACCGTGGGTGACAATCAGCCCCAGCATTTT. Protein sequence: CASSRSTVGDNQPQHF.

Remarks on this clonotype: One end of the junction fails to match germline, which may point to a read error. The chain combines TRBV28 with TRBJ2-5; TRBD1 matches 10 bases. Germline CDR1 MDHEN, CDR2 SYDVKM. The CDR3 has 14 residues. The CDR3: CTSSYGQGVETQYF. CDR3 nucleotides: TGTACCAGCAGTTATGGACAGGGGGTAGAGACCCAGTACTTC. Full variable domain (missing parts from reference TRBV28 and TRBJ2-5): DVKVTQSSRYLVKRTGEKVFLECVQDMDHENMFWYRQDPGLGLRLIYFSYDVKMKEKGDIPEGYSVSREKKERFSLILESASTNQTSMYLCTSSYGQGVETQYFGPGTRLLVL.

This clonotype was observed a handful of times. V is TRBV19 and J is TRBJ2-3; tentatively, D is TRBD2 (5 bases). Germline V gives CDR1 LNHDA, CDR2 SQIVND (reference sequence). CDR3 length: 16 amino acids. V was pared by 2 bases and J by 5 bases, with 17 bases between. The CDR3 loop reads CASSITAGPAGDTQYF. CDR3 coding DNA: TGTGCCAGTAGTATAACGGCGGGTCCTGCCGGAGATACGCAGTATTTT. The variable domain in full, completed from reference TRBV19 and TRBJ2-3, reads DGGITQSPKYLFRKEGQNVTLSCEQNLNHDAMYWYRQDPGQGLRLIYYSQIVNDFQKGDIAEGYSVSREKKESFPLTVTSAQKNPTAFYLCASSITAGPAGDTQYFGPGTRLTVL.

This clonotype was picked up many times. The chain links TRBV7-6 to TRBJ1-3; TRBD1 matches 7 bases. Germline CDR1 SGHVS, CDR2 FNYEAQ. After removal of 5 bases from V and 4 bases from J, the junction contained 5 bases not matched to a gene. This CDR3 spans 14 amino acids. CDR3 in amino acids: CASSHPGQGNTIYF. CDR3 nucleotide sequence: TGTGCCAGCAGCCACCCGGGACAGGGAAACACCATATATTTT.

The sample holds a few counts of this clonotype. The chain links TRBV7-2 to TRBJ1-3; a weak D match, TRBD1 (5 bases). CDR3 length: 15 amino acids. CDR1 SGHTA and CDR2 FQGNSA come from the germline V gene. V was shortened by 5 bases and J by 9 bases, with 20 bases between the two germline ends. CDR3 nucleotides: TGTGCCAGCAGCAAGGGACGGTCCTCTGGGTTCACCATATATTTT. This sequence encodes CASSKGRSSGFTIYF.

This clonotype has at least ten counts. CDR3 DNA sequence: TGTGCCACCAGTGACTTCCGAACGCAGTATTTT. This sequence encodes CATSDFRTQYF. V and J are TRBV24-1 and TRBJ2-3; unclear D gene. The CDR3 totals 11 residues. Between the trimmed V and J ends, which lost 4 bases and 9 bases, there was a span of 7 bases. Germline V gene data show CDR1 as KGHDR and CDR2 as SFDVKD.

Only a few counts were recorded for this clonotype. The V call is TRBV5-6, the J call TRBJ2-5; TRBD2 agrees at 10 bases. Looked up from germline, CDR1 is SGHDT and CDR2 is YYEEEE. The trim removed 2 bases at V and 4 bases at J, leaving 11 bases unmatched. This CDR3 region has 17 residues. CDR3 residues: CASSLSGGAIWRETQYF. The CDR3 DNA is TGTGCCAGCAGCTTAAGCGGGGGGGCTATCTGGCGAGAGACCCAGTACTTC.

This clonotype has ten or more counts. The chain is built from TRBV4-1 and TRBJ2-3; 7 bases align to TRBD2. The CDR3 consists of 15 residues. V gave up 0 bases and J gave up 3 bases; unmatched junction bases: 3. CDR1 and CDR2 (germline): MGHRA, YSYEKL. DNA of the CDR3: TGCGCCAGCAGCCAAGAGCGGGGGATGACAGATACGCAGTATTTT. This codes for CASSQERGMTDTQYF.

Only a few counts were recorded for this clonotype. This sequence joins TRBV20-1 and TRBJ2-7; 10 bases are shared with TRBD2. The CDR3 is 15 residues long. CDR1 and CDR2 from the germline V gene are DFQATT and SNEGSKA (reference sequence). The J segment lost 4 bases and the V segment lost 3 bases, leaving 9 bases of the junction unmatched. The CDR3 loop reads CSARRPSGGRYEQYF. The CDR3 DNA reads TGCAGTGCTAGGCGTCCTAGCGGGGGACGGTACGAGCAGTACTTC.

The chain employs TRBV29-1 and TRBJ2-3, with D possibly TRBD1 on 6 matching bases. Germline-derived CDR1 and CDR2 are SQVTM and ANQGSEA. Trimming removed 0 bases from V and 0 bases from J, with 10 bases in between. There are 15 residues in the CDR3. The CDR3 here is CSVEEPGASTDTQYF. The DNA of the CDR3 is TGCAGCGTTGAAGAACCAGGGGCTAGCACAGATACGCAGTATTTT.

This clonotype was detected many times. The rearrangement uses TRBV20-1 and TRBJ2-2; possibly TRBD1 for D (6 bases). Trimming left V 6 bases short and J 3 bases short, with 14 bases between. Germline CDR1 and CDR2: DFQATT and SNEGSKA (reference sequence). This CDR3 is built from 14 residues. The chain's CDR3 is CSAKGVIDTGELFF. In DNA form, the CDR3 reads TGCAGTGCCAAGGGGGTCATCGACACCGGGGAGCTGTTTTTT.

This clonotype was observed a few times. The rearrangement uses TRBV3-1 and TRBJ1-3, with D perhaps TRBD1 (5 bases). The CDR3 loop spans 17 amino acids. Germline-derived CDR1 and CDR2 are LGHDT and YNNKEL (reference sequence). Trimming removed 4 bases at V and 0 bases at J, with 16 bases between. The CDR3: CASSPEAGPYSGNTIYF. CDR3 sequence (DNA): TGTGCCAGCAGCCCCGAAGCGGGGCCTTACTCTGGAAACACCATATATTTT.

This clonotype has just a few counts. The chain employs TRBV4-2 and TRBJ2-6; D is possibly TRBD2 (5 bases). Germline-derived CDR1 and CDR2 are LGHNA and YNFKEQ. This CDR3 is 18 amino acids long. V was trimmed by 0 bases and J by 0 bases, leaving 12 bases between them. The CDR3 DNA is TGTGCCAGCAGCCAAGACTGGCTGCTAGCCTCTGGGGCCAACGTCCTGACTTTC. The encoded protein is CASSQDWLLASGANVLTF.

A few counts support this clonotype. The chain is built from TRBV20-1 and TRBJ2-7; no firm D call. From germline, CDR1 is DFQATT and CDR2 SNEGSKA (reference sequence). V lost 1 base, J lost 7 bases, and 11 bases lay in between. The CDR3 is 12 residues long. The CDR3 loop reads CSARGLAREQYF. CDR3 coding DNA: TGCAGTGCTAGAGGGCTGGCGCGGGAGCAGTACTTC.

This clonotype appeared many times. The chain recombines TRBV7-2 with TRBJ1-1; D is unclear. The CDR3 extends over 14 amino acids. The germline gives CDR1 SGHTA, CDR2 FQGNSA. V was shortened by 1 base and J by 6 bases, with 12 bases between the two germline ends. The CDR3 reads CASSLVRLTAEAFF. The CDR3 DNA is TGTGCCAGCAGCTTAGTCCGACTAACGGCTGAAGCTTTCTTT.